The clone carrying this T cell receptor beta chain has a count of ten or more. The sample comes from a study of early T cells in non-severe SARS-CoV-2 infection. Study context: Sequencing of bulk RNA from unsorted whole blood was done, without chain pairing.

Individual cDNA molecules received unique molecular identifiers during library preparation. Via MiXCR, TCRdb re-called the 5' RACE reads, giving one row per CDR3 protein. This table holds 70,000 or so distinct CDR3 sequences, around 9.9% found once. CDR3 length equals 12 residues. The V end lost 6 bases, the J end lost 7 bases, and 10 bases lay between the germline ends. Germline V lookup: CDR1 SNHLY, CDR2 FYNNEI. What was sequenced was whole blood. The V call is TRBV2, the J call TRBJ2-1; no clear D. This receptor was identified in an adult who was a healthcare worker with PCR-confirmed SARS-CoV-2 infection or an uninfected control (not recorded which). The CDR3 sequence is CASSDDKNEQFF. The CDR3 DNA follows: TGTGCCAGCAGCGACGACAAAAATGAGCAGTTCTTC.